Below, 9 T cell receptor beta chains from the same sample are listed, as sequenced in a study of blood T cell repertoires in COVID-19. Using immunoSEQ multiplex PCR, the repertoire was profiled, and TCRdb retains in-frame clones only, with some absent. The table has 35,000 to 55,000 clones, 85% to 90% seen once; the top ten hold around an eighth. Sequences were obtained from peripheral blood. These receptors were obtained from a human donor in a cohort sampled during active COVID-19.

The CDR3 DNA reads TGCGCCAGCAGCACGTACGAGGCCAGTAGGGAGACCCAGTACTTC. Encoded protein: CASSTYEASRETQYF. The chain carries TRBV5-1 and TRBJ2-5; D not certain. Germline V lookup: CDR1 SGHRS, CDR2 YFSETQ. The CDR3 totals 15 residues. Trimming removed 4 bases at V and 5 bases at J, with 18 bases between. Combining the CDR3 with reference TRBV5-1 and TRBJ2-5 gives the whole variable domain KAGVTQTPRYLIKTRGQQVTLSCSPISGHRSVSWYQQTPGQGLQFLFEYFSETQRNKGNFPGRFSGRQFSNSRSEMNVSTLELGDSALYLCASSTYEASRETQYFGPGTRLLVL.

This clone was seen a handful of times. In DNA form, the CDR3 reads TGTGCCAGCAGTGAACGAGACGGGGGGCTGCAAGAGACCCAGTACTTC. Protein: CASSERDGGLQETQYF. This chain connects TRBV25-1 to TRBJ2-5, with TRBD2 as a possible D gene (7 bases). The germline CDR1 and CDR2 sequences are MGHDK and SYGVNS. V was clipped by 2 bases and J by 2 bases, with 15 bases between them. The CDR3 runs 16 residues.

In its sample, this clone was seen a few times. The chain has TRBV10-2 and TRBJ2-7; 7 bases map to TRBD2. The CDR3 contains 12 residues. Germline CDR1 reads WSHSY; CDR2 reads SAAADI. Germline trimming cut 6 bases from V and 4 bases from J; bases unmatched to any gene: 3. The CDR3 loop is CASRAGVYEQYF. In nucleotides, the CDR3 is TGCGCCAGCAGGGCGGGAGTTTACGAGCAGTACTTC.

This sequence joins TRBV11-2 and TRBJ1-5; the D gene is possibly TRBD1 (5 bases). The CDR3 spans 15 residues. The V and J ends lost 5 bases and 2 bases respectively, with 13 bases between them. In germline, CDR1 is SGHAT, CDR2 FQNNGV. This CDR3 is CASSPGTGGNQPQHF. The CDR3 DNA follows: TGTGCCAGCAGCCCGGGAACGGGGGGCAATCAGCCCCAGCATTTT.

The CDR3 DNA follows: TGTGCCAGCAGTCAAATAGCGGGGGAATACAATGAGCAGTTCTTC. This codes for CASSQIAGEYNEQFF. This sequence joins TRBV6-4 and TRBJ2-1; 9 nucleotides match TRBD2. Trimming at V came to 5 bases and at J to 4 bases, leaving 6 bases not matched to a gene. The CDR3 is 15 residues long. From germline, CDR1 is MRHNA and CDR2 SNTAGT.

The chain couples TRBV19 to TRBJ2-2, with D uncertain. Germline V gene lookup returns CDR1 LNHDA and CDR2 SQIVND (reference sequence). Trimming pared 5 bases from V and 6 bases from J, leaving 13 bases between. This CDR3 spans 14 amino acids. The CDR3: CASSVTTSAGELFF. CDR3 nucleotide sequence: TGTGCCAGTAGTGTAACTACTTCTGCCGGGGAGCTGTTTTTT.

This clone was recorded only once. The chain uses TRBV3-1 (or the pseudogene TRBV3-2) and TRBJ2-5; 7 nucleotides match TRBD1. The J call is in doubt because the DNA end fits TRBJ2-7 better. Germline loops: CDR1 LGHDT, CDR2 YNNKEL (reference sequence). The CDR3 spans 15 residues. The CDR3 region is CASSPGTVRSYEQYF. CDR3 nucleotide sequence: TGTGCCAGCAGTCCCGGGACAGTTCGCTCCTACGAGCAGTACTTC.

The rearrangement uses TRBV5-6 and TRBJ1-2; possible D gene TRBD1, 5 bases. Between the trimmed V and J ends, which lost 4 bases and 8 bases, there was a span of 15 bases. CDR3 length: 13 residues. Germline CDR1 SGHDT, CDR2 YYEEEE. The CDR3 loop is CASSPRQGSGYTF. The DNA of the CDR3 is TGTGCCAGCAGCCCACGTCAGGGATCCGGCTACACCTTC. Combining the CDR3 with reference TRBV5-6 and TRBJ1-2 gives the whole variable domain DAGVTQSPTHLIKTRGQQVTLRCSPKSGHDTVSWYQQALGQGPQFIFQYYEEEERQRGNFPDRFSGHQFPNYSSELNVNALLLGDSALYLCASSPRQGSGYTFGSGTRLTVV.

About this clone: This same CDR3 is encoded by further DNA sequences in the sample. The genes are TRBV6-2 or TRBV6-3 and TRBJ1-1, with TRBD1 matching 7 bases. V dropped 2 bases and J dropped 4; count of bases not matched to a gene: 4. The germline CDR1 and CDR2 sequences are MNHEY and SVGEGT. The CDR3 extends over 14 amino acids. The CDR3: CASSYLGGGTEAFF. The CDR3 region has the DNA TGTGCCAGCAGTTACCTAGGGGGCGGCACTGAAGCTTTCTTT.